This TCR beta chain was obtained from a study of response to subunit inactivated influenza vaccine. Study-wide findings and caveats: T cells newly recruited by each seasonal influenza vaccination are few, the authors suggested.

J gave up 2 bases and V 0 bases, and 3 bases lay outside the gene matches. CDR1 and CDR2 from the germline V gene are SGHRS and YFSETQ. The CDR3 spans 17 residues. Using its own MiXCR run on the RT-PCR reads, TCRdb lists one record per CDR3 protein. The table has about 530,000 distinct CDR3 sequences, 12% seen once. Turning to this clonotype: Its target is not known.

This clonotype was obtained from a man aged 50 to 59 who received an inactivated influenza vaccine. Material: PBMCs from blood, obtained on the day of vaccination. The rearrangement joins TRBV5-1 to TRBJ2-6; 9 bases align to TRBD2. CDR3 nucleotides: TGCGCCAGCAGCTTGGTAGCGGGAGATGCTGGGGCCAACGTCCTGACTTTC. Protein: CASSLVAGDAGANVLTF.